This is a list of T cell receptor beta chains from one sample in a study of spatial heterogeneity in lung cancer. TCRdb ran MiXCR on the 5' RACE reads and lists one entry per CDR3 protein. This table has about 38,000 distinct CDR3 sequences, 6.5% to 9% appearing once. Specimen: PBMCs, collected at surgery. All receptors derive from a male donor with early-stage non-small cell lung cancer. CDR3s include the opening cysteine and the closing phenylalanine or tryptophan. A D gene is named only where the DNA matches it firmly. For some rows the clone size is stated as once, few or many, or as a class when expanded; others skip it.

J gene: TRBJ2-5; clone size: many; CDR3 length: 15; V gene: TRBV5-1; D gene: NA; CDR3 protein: CASSLDGQEEETQYF; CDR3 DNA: TGCGCCAGCAGCTTGGATGGGCAGGAGGAAGAGACCCAGTACTTC
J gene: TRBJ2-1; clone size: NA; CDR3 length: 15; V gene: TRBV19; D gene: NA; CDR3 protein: CASSMIDPVYNEQFF; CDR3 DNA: TGTGCCAGTAGTATGATCGACCCCGTCTACAATGAGCAGTTCTTC
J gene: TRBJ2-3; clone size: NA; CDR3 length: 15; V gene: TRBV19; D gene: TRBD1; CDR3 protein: CASRPLGTGTDTQYF; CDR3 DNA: TGTGCCAGTAGACCCCTCGGGACAGGCACAGATACGCAGTATTTT
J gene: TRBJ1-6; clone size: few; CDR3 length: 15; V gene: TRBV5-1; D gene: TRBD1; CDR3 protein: CASTKDRGSGSPLHF; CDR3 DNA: TGCGCCAGCACCAAGGACAGGGGCAGTGGGTCACCCCTCCACTTT
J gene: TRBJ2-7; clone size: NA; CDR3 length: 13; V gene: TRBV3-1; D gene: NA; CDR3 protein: CASSSRVPPEQYF; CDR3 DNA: TGTGCCAGCAGCTCCCGTGTTCCGCCAGAGCAGTACTTC
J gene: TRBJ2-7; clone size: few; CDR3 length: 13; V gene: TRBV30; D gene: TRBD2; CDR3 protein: CAWNRGGPYEQYF; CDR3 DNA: TGTGCCTGGAATCGCGGGGGGCCCTACGAGCAGTACTTC
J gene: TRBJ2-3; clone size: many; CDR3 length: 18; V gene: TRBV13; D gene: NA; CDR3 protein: CASSFTHTRGSSTDTQYF; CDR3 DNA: TGTGCCAGCAGCTTTACCCACACCCGCGGGTCTAGCACAGATACGCAGTATTTT
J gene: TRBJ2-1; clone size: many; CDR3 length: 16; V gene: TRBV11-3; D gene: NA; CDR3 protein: CASSPLGNRVGNEQFF; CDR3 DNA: TGTGCCAGCAGCCCCCTAGGTAACAGGGTTGGGAATGAGCAGTTCTTC
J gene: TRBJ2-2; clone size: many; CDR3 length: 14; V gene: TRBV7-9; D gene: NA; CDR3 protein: CASGRQAYTGELFF; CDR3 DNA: TGTGCCAGCGGCCGCCAGGCTTACACCGGGGAGCTGTTTTTT
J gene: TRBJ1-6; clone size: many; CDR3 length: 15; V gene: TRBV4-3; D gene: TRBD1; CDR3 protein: CASSQDGTGRSPLHF; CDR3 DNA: TGCGCCAGCAGCCAAGATGGGACAGGAAGATCACCCCTCCACTTT
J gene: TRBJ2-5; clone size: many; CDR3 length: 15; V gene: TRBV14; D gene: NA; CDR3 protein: CASSPIVGWGETQYF; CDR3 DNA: TGTGCCAGCAGCCCCATTGTGGGGTGGGGAGAGACCCAGTACTTC
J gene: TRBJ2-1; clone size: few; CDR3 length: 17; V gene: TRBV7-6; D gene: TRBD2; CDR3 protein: CASSLAPLAGAYNEQFF; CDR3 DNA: TGTGCCAGCAGCTTAGCTCCACTAGCGGGGGCTTACAATGAGCAGTTCTTC
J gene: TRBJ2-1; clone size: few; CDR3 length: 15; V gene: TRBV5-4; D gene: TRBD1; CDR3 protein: CASSRSGTGFYEQFF; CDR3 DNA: TGTGCCAGCAGCAGGTCCGGGACAGGGTTTTATGAGCAGTTCTTC
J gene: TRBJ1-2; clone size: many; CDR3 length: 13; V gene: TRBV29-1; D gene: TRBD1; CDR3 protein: CSVGDRLLYGYTF; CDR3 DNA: TGCAGCGTTGGGGACAGGCTCCTCTATGGCTACACCTTC
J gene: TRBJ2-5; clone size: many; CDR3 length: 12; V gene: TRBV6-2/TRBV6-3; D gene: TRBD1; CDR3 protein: CASRTGLETQYF; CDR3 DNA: TGTGCCAGCCGGACAGGGCTTGAGACCCAGTACTTC
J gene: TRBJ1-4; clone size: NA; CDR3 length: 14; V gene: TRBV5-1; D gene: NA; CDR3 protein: CASSSGRGYEKLFF; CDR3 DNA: TGCGCCAGCAGTTCGGGCCGGGGCTATGAAAAACTGTTTTTT
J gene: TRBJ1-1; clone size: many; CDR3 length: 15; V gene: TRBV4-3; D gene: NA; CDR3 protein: CASSQDQGRRTEAFF; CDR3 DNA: TGCGCCAGCAGCCAAGATCAGGGCCGGCGCACTGAAGCTTTCTTT
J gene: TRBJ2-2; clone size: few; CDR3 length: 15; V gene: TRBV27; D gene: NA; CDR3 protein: CASSQGPLITGELFF; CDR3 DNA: TGTGCCAGCAGTCAGGGCCCACTTATCACCGGGGAGCTGTTTTTT
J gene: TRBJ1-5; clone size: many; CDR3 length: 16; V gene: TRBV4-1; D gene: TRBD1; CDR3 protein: CASSQDAGTAIRPQHF; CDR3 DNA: TGCGCCAGCAGCCAAGATGCCGGGACAGCCATTCGGCCCCAGCATTTT
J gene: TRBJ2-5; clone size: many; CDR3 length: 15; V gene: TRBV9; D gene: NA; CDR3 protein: CASSVAPDRQETQYF; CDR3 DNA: TGTGCCAGCAGCGTAGCTCCGGACAGACAAGAGACCCAGTACTTC
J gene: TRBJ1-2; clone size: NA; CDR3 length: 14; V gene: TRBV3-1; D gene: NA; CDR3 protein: CASSPGRTDDGYTF; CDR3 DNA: TGTGCCAGCAGCCCGGGCCGGACGGACGATGGCTACACCTTC
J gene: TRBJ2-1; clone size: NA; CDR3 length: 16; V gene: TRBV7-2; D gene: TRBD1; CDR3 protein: CASSAQGSSSYNEQFF; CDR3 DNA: TGTGCCAGCAGCGCACAGGGGTCAAGCTCCTACAATGAGCAGTTCTTC
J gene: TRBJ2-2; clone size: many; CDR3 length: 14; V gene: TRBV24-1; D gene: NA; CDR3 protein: CATSDGQFTGELFF; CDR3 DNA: TGTGCCACCAGTGATGGACAGTTCACCGGGGAGCTGTTTTTT
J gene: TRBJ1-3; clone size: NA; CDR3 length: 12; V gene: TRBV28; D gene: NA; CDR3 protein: CASRRQTDTIYF; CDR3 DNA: TGTGCCAGCAGGCGACAGACGGACACCATATATTTT
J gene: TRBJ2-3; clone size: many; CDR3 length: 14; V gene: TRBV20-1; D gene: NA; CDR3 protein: CSASPGGPTDTQYF; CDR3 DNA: TGCAGTGCTAGTCCCGGGGGGCCCACAGATACGCAGTATTTT
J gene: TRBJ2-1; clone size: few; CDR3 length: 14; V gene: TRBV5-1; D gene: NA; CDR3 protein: CASWLGLANNEQFF; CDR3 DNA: TGCGCCAGTTGGTTGGGACTCGCAAACAATGAGCAGTTCTTC
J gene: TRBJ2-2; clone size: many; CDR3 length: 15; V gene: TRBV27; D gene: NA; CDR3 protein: CASSFSQTNTGELFF; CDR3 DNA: TGTGCCAGCAGTTTTTCCCAAACCAACACCGGGGAGCTGTTTTTT
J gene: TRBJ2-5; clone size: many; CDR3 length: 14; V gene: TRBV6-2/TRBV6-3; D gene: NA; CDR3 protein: CASSYASEQETQYF; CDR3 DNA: TGTGCCAGCAGTTACGCTTCAGAGCAAGAGACCCAGTACTTC
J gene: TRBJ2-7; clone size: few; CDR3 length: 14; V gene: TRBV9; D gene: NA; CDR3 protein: CASSVAGAGDEQYF; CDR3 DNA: TGTGCCAGCAGCGTAGCTGGCGCAGGGGACGAGCAGTACTTC